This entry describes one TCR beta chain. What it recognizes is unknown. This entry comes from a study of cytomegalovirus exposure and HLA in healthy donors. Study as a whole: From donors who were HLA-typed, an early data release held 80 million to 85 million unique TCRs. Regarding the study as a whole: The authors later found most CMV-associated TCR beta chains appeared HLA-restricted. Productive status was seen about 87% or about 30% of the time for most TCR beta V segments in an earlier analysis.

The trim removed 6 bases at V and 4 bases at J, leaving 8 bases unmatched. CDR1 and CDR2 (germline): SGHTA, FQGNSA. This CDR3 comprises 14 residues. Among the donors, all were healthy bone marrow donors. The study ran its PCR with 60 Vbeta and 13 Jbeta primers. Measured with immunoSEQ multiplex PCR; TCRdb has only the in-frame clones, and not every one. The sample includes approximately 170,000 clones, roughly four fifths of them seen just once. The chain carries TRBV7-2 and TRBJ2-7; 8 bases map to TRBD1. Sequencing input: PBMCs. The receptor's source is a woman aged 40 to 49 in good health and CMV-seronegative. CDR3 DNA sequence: TGTGCCAGCAGGACCCCCCAGGGGGCTTACGAGCAGTACTTC. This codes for CASRTPQGAYEQYF. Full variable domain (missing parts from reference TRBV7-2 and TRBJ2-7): GAGVSQSPSNKVTEKGKDVELRCDPISGHTALYWYRQSLGQGLEFLIYFQGNSAPDKSGLPSDRFSAERTGGSVSTLTIQRTQQEDSAVYLCASRTPQGAYEQYFGPGTRLTVT.